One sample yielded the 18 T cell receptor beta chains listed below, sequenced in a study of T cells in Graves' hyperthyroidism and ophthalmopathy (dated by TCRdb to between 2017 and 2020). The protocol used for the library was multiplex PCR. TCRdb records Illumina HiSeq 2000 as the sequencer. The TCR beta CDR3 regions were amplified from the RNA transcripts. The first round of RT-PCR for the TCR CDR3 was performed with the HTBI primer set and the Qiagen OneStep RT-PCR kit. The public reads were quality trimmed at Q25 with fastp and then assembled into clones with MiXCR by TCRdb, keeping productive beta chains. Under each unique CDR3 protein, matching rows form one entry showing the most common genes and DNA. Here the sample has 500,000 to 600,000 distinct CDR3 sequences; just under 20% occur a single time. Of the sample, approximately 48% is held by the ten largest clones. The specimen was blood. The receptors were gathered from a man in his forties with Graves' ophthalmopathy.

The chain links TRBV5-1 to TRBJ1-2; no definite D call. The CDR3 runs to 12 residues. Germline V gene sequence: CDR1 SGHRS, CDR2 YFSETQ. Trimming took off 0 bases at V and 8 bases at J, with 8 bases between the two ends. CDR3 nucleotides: TGCGCCAGCAGCTTGGGAGGGAAGGGCTACACCTTC. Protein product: CASSLGGKGYTF.

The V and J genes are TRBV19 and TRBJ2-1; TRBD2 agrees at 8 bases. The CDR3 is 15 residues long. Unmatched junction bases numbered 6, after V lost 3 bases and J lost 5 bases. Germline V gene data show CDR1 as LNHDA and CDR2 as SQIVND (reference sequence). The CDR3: CASSIRTSLDNEQFF. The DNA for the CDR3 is TGTGCCAGTAGTATCCGGACTAGCCTCGACAATGAGCAGTTCTTC.

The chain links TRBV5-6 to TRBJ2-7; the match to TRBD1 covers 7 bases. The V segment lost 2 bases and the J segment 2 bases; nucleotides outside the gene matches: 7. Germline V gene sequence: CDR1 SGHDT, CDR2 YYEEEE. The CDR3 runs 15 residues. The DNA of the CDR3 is TGTGCCAGCAGCTTACTTGGACAGGAGCCCTACGAGCAGTACTTC. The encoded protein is CASSLLGQEPYEQYF.

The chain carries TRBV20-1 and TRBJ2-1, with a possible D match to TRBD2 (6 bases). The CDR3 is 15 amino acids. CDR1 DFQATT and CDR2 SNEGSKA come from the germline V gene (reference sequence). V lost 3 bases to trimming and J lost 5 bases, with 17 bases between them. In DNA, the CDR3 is TGCAGTGCTAGCAGCCCCCGGCTAGCGAACAATGAGCAGTTCTTC. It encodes CSASSPRLANNEQFF.

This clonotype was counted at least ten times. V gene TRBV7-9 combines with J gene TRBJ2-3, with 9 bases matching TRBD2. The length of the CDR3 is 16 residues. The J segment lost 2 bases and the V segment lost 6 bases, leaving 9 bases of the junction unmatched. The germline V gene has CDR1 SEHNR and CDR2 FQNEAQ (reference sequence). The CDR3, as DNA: TGTGCCAGCAGACTTGGGACTAGCTATAACACAGATACGCAGTATTTT. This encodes CASRLGTSYNTDTQYF.

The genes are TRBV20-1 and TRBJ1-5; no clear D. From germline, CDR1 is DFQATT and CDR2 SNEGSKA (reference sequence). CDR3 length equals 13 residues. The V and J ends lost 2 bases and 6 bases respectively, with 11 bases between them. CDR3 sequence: CSARPLSSQPQHF. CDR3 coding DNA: TGCAGTGCTAGACCCCTTTCTAGTCAGCCCCAGCATTTT.

CDR3 residues: CSARPPGQNTEAFF. DNA for the CDR3: TGCAGTGCTAGACCCCCGGGACAGAACACTGAAGCTTTCTTT. V and J are TRBV20-1 and TRBJ1-1, with D perhaps matching TRBD1 (6 bases). The V and J ends lost 2 bases and 1 base respectively, with 11 bases between them. Germline V lookup: CDR1 DFQATT, CDR2 SNEGSKA (reference sequence). The CDR3 is 14 residues long.

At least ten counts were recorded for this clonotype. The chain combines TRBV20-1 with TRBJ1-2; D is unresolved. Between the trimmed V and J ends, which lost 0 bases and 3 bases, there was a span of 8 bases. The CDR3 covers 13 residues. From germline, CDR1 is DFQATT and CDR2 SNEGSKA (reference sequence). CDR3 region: CSARDRPYYGYTF. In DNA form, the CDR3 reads TGCAGTGCTAGAGATAGACCCTACTATGGCTACACCTTC.

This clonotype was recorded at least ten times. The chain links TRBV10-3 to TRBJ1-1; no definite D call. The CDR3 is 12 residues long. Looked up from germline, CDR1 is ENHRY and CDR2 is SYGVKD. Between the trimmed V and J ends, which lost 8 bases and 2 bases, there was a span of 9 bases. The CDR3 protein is CAISSPNTEAFF. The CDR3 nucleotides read TGTGCCATCTCTAGCCCCAACACTGAAGCTTTCTTT.

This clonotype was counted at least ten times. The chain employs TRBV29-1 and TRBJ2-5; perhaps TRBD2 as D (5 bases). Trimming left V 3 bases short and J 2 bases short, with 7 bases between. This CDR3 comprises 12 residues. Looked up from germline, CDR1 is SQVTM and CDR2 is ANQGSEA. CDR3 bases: TGCAGCGTTGATGTAGCGCAAGAGACCCAGTACTTC. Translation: CSVDVAQETQYF.

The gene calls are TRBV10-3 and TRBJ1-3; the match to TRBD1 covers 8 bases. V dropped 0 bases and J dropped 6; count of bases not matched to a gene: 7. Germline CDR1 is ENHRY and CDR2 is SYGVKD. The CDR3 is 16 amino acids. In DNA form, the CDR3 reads TGTGCCATCAGTGAGTCCTGGACAGGGAAAGAAAACACCATATATTTT. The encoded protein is CAISESWTGKENTIYF.

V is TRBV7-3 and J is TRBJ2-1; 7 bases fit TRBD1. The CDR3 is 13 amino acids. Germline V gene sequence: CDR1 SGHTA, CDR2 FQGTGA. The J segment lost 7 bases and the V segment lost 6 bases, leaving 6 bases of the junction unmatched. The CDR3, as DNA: TGTGCCAGCAGTACGGGACAGAAAAATGAGCAGTTCTTC. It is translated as CASSTGQKNEQFF.

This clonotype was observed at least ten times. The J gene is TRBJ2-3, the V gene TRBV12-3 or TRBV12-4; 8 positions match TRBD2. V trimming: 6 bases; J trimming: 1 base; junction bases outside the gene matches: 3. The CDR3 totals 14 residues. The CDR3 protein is CASRKTSGTDTQYF. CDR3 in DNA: TGTGCCAGCAGGAAGACTAGCGGCACAGATACGCAGTATTTT.

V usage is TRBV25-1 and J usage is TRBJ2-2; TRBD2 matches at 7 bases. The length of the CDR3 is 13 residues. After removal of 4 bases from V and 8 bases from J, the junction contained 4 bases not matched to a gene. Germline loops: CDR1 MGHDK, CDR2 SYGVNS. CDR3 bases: TGTGCCAGCAGTGTTAGCGGGTCGGGGGAGCTGTTTTTT. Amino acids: CASSVSGSGELFF.

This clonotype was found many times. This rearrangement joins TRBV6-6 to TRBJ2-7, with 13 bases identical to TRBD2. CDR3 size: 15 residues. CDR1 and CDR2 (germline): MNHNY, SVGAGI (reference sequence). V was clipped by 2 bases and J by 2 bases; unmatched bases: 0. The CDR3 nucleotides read TGTGCCAGCAGTTACGGGACTAGCGGGACCTACGAGCAGTACTTC. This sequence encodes CASSYGTSGTYEQYF.

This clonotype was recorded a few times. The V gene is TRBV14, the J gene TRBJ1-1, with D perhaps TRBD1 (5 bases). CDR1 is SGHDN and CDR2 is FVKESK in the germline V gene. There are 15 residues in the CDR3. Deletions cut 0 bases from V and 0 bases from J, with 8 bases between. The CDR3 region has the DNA TGTGCCAGCAGCCAAGAGATGGGACTGAACACTGAAGCTTTCTTT. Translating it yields CASSQEMGLNTEAFF. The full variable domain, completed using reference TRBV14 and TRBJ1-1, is EAGVTQFPSHSVIEKGQTVTLRCDPISGHDNLYWYRRVMGKEIKFLLHFVKESKQDESGMPNNRFLAERTGGTYSTLKVQPAELEDSGVYFCASSQEMGLNTEAFFGQGTRLTVV.

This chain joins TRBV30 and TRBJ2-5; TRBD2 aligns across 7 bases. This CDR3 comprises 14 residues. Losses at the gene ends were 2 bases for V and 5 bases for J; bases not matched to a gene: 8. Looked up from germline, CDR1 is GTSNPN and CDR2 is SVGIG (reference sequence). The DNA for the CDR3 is TGTGCCTGGAGTCGGGGTCTGGGAGGGGAGACCCAGTACTTC. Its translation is CAWSRGLGGETQYF.

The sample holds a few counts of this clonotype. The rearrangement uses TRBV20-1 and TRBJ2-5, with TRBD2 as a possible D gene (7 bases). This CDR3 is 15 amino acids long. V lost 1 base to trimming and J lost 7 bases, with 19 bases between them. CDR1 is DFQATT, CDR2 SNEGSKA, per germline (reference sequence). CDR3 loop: CSARGGAGLGGTQYF. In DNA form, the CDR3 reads TGCAGTGCTAGAGGAGGAGCGGGGTTAGGGGGGACCCAGTACTTC.